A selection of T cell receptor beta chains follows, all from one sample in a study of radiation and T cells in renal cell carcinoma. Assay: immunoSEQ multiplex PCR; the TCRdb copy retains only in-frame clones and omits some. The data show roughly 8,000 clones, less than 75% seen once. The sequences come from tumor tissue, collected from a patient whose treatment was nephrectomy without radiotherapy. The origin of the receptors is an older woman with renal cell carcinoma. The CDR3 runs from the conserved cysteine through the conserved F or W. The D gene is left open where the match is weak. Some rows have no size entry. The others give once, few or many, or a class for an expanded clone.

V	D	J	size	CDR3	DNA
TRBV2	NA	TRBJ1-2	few	CASSGARDPGGYTF	TGTGCCAGCAGTGGTGCCCGGGACCCCGGGGGCTACACCTTC
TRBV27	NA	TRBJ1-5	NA	CASSPSVGPQPQHF	TGTGCCAGCAGTCCCTCAGTGGGGCCTCAGCCCCAGCATTTT
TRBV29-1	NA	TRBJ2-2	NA	CSVSKGLVNTGELFF	TGCAGCGTTTCAAAGGGGCTAGTGAACACCGGGGAGCTGTTTTTT
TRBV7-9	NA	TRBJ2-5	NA	CASSSQGETQYF	TGTGCCAGCAGCTCCCAGGGGGAGACCCAGTACTTC
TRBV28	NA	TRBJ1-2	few	CASSPNTNYGYTF	TGTGCCAGCAGCCCCAATACTAACTATGGCTACACCTTC
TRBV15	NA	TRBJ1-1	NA	CATSRAAGTEAFF	TGTGCCACCAGCAGAGCAGCGGGGACTGAAGCTTTCTTT
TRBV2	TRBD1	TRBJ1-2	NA	CASSPDRGRTNYGYTF	TGTGCCAGCAGTCCTGACAGGGGGCGAACTAACTATGGCTACACCTTC
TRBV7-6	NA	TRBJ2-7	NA	CASSYGTFYEQYF	TGTGCCAGCAGCTATGGGACCTTTTACGAGCAGTACTTC
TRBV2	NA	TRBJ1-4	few	CASSEEQVATNEKLFF	TGTGCCAGCAGTGAAGAGCAAGTCGCAACTAATGAAAAACTGTTTTTT
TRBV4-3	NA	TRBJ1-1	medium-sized	CASSQGLRIGTSFPNTEAFF	TGCGCCAGCAGCCAAGGACTCCGAATCGGGACGTCCTTCCCGAACACTGAAGCTTTCTTT
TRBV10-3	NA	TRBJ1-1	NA	CAISESSTAHEAFF	TGTGCCATCAGTGAGTCGAGTACAGCCCATGAAGCTTTCTTT